The 14 T cell receptor beta chains listed next were all sequenced from one sample in a study of cytomegalovirus exposure and HLA in healthy donors. Both 60 Vbeta primers and 13 Jbeta primers went into the PCR. Assay used: immunoSEQ multiplex PCR; TCRdb lists only in-frame clones, some missing. The table shows 180,000 or so clones, with 76% occurring only once. Sequenced material: PBMCs. These receptors were taken from a woman aged 25-40 years in good health and CMV-seropositive.

The J gene is TRBJ2-2, the V gene TRBV2, with D possibly being TRBD2 (5 bases). The CDR3 totals 13 residues. Germline V gene lookup returns CDR1 SNHLY and CDR2 FYNNEI. Between the trimmed V and J ends, which lost 7 bases and 7 bases, there was a span of 13 bases. The CDR3 here is CASIATGLGELFF. The CDR3, as DNA: TGTGCCAGCATAGCGACGGGTCTCGGGGAGCTGTTTTTT.

The chain carries TRBV28 and TRBJ2-1; no definite D call. The ends were cut back, 3 bases at V and 4 bases at J, with 7 bases in the middle. Germline CDR1 MDHEN, CDR2 SYDVKM. This CDR3 has 13 residues. This CDR3 is CASSFPTYNEQFF. DNA of the CDR3: TGTGCCAGCAGTTTCCCGACATACAATGAGCAGTTCTTC.

The chain couples TRBV19 to TRBJ1-5, with 7 bases fitting TRBD1. The CDR3 is made up of 18 amino acids. The germline gives CDR1 LNHDA, CDR2 SQIVND (reference sequence). V lost 3 bases and J lost 3; bases outside the gene matches: 14. Written as DNA, the CDR3 is TGTGCCAGTAGTATTGCGGCGACGACAGGGACCTTCAATCAGCCCCAGCATTTT. Residues: CASSIAATTGTFNQPQHF.

The chain uses TRBV7-6 and TRBJ2-1, with 9 positions matching TRBD2. The CDR3 is 13 amino acids. Germline trimming cut 5 bases from V and 10 bases from J; bases unmatched to any gene: 6. Looked up from germline, CDR1 is SGHVS and CDR2 is FNYEAQ. In DNA form, the CDR3 reads TGTGCCAGCAGCGTGAGCGGGGGGCCCGAGCAGTTCTTC. Its protein product is CASSVSGGPEQFF.

The gene calls are TRBV30 and TRBJ1-2; 7 positions match TRBD1. The V segment lost 2 bases and the J segment 6 bases; nucleotides outside the gene matches: 9. Per germline, CDR1 GTSNPN and CDR2 SVGIG (reference sequence). The CDR3 spans 14 residues. The CDR3 DNA reads as TGTGCCTGGAGTCCTTACAGGGGTTCGGATGGCTACACCTTC. Its protein product is CAWSPYRGSDGYTF.

This clone turned up a few times. The chain couples TRBV29-1 to TRBJ2-3; no firm D call. The V gene's germline CDR1 is SQVTM and CDR2 ANQGSEA. Deletions cut 3 bases from V and 2 bases from J, with 6 bases between. The CDR3 spans 12 residues. CDR3 in DNA: TGCAGCGTTGAGCCAGACACAGATACGCAGTATTTT. Translation: CSVEPDTDTQYF.

The genes are TRBV4-1 and TRBJ2-4; TRBD2 agrees at 15 bases. Germline V gene sequence: CDR1 MGHRA, CDR2 YSYEKL. J lost 0 bases, V lost 5 bases, and 5 bases had no gene match. The CDR3 runs 18 residues. The CDR3 protein is CASSYGLAGGVAKNIQYF. The CDR3 DNA sequence: TGCGCCAGCAGCTATGGACTAGCGGGGGGGGTAGCCAAAAACATTCAGTACTTC.

The chain links TRBV29-1 to TRBJ2-7, with 7 bases matching TRBD1. V lost 6 bases, J lost 6 bases, and 5 bases stayed unmatched. The CDR3 has 11 residues. CDR1 and CDR2 from the germline V gene are SQVTM and ANQGSEA. The CDR3 DNA sequence: TGCAGCGTAGAGGGGGCCTTCGAGCAGTACTTC. As protein: CSVEGAFEQYF.

This clone was detected only a few times. The chain combines TRBV7-2 with TRBJ1-2; no clear D gene. CDR1 and CDR2 (germline): SGHTA, FQGNSA. Trimming stripped 3 bases from V and 6 bases from J, with 11 bases between. The CDR3 has 13 residues. CDR3 protein: CASSLTPGNGYTF. CDR3 nucleotides: TGTGCCAGCAGCTTGACTCCGGGGAATGGCTACACCTTC. Using reference TRBV7-2 and TRBJ1-2 for the parts outside the CDR3, the full variable domain is GAGVSQSPSNKVTEKGKDVELRCDPISGHTALYWYRQSLGQGLEFLIYFQGNSAPDKSGLPSDRFSAERTGGSVSTLTIQRTQQEDSAVYLCASSLTPGNGYTFGSGTRLTVV.

The chain employs TRBV6-6 and TRBJ1-3, with 7 positions matching TRBD1. The germline gives CDR1 MNHNY, CDR2 SVGAGI (reference sequence). The junction had 3 bases not matched to a gene; V was cut back by 7 bases and J by 0 bases. This CDR3 contains 14 residues. The CDR3 DNA is TGTGCCAGCACCCGGGACAGCTCTGGAAACACCATATATTTT. This translates into CASTRDSSGNTIYF.

In its sample, this clone was seen a few times. The rearrangement links TRBV1 to TRBJ2-7; the table's D gene call, TRBD2, was not cross checked with the DNA. TRBV1 is annotated as a pseudogene. This CDR3 has 16 amino acids. CDR3 coding DNA: TGCACCAGCAGCCATCAGATAGCGGGGGCCTCCTACGAGCAGTACTTC. It translates to CTSSHQIAGASYEQYF.

The genes are TRBV5-1 and TRBJ2-3; 15 bases line up with TRBD2. Germline V gene data show CDR1 as SGHRS and CDR2 as YFSETQ. CDR3 size: 17 residues. Losses at the gene ends were 4 bases for V and 1 base for J; bases not matched to a gene: 4. CDR3 residues: CASSTWTSGGGTDTQYF. The CDR3 nucleotides read TGCGCCAGCAGCACGTGGACTAGCGGGGGGGGCACAGATACGCAGTATTTT.

The chain combines TRBV18 with TRBJ2-1, with D unclear. Germline V CDR1 and CDR2: KGHSH, LQKENI. V was pared by 3 bases and J by 4 bases, with 13 bases between. The CDR3 runs 15 residues. This CDR3 is CASSPSEQRYNEQFF. CDR3 sequence (DNA): TGTGCCAGCTCACCTTCTGAGCAACGGTACAATGAGCAGTTCTTC.

The chain uses TRBV4-3 and TRBJ2-3, with 10 bases lining up with TRBD2. The germline CDR1 and CDR2 sequences are LGHNA and YSLEER. With V trimmed by 0 bases and J by 4 bases, 4 bases remained unmatched. This CDR3 contains 16 residues. The CDR3 protein is CASSQDGGTSADTQYF. In DNA, the CDR3 is TGCGCCAGCAGCCAAGATGGGGGGACTAGCGCAGATACGCAGTATTTT.